This T cell receptor (beta chain) comes out of a study of early T cells in non-severe SARS-CoV-2 infection. Findings and limits, study-wide: Lookups in VDJdb leaned toward anti-spike CD8 responses and missed private and CD4 specificities.

This clonotype has just a few counts. Its specificity is not known. V lost 6 bases and J 0 bases, leaving 11 bases between the germline ends. This CDR3 is built from 13 residues. The germline gives CDR1 DFQATT, CDR2 SNEGSKA (reference sequence). Unique molecular identifiers were attached to individual cDNA molecules. Each CDR3 protein gets one entry after TCRdb re-called the 5' RACE reads with MiXCR. The sample yields 80,000 to 100,000 distinct CDR3 sequences, 11% seen once. The chain uses TRBV20-1 and TRBJ1-1; a weak D match, TRBD1 (5 bases). The sequenced sample was whole blood, obtained at baseline. This clonotype was obtained from an adult who was a healthcare worker with PCR-confirmed SARS-CoV-2 infection or an uninfected control (not recorded which). The CDR3 is CSAPGMMNTEAFF. The CDR3 DNA reads TGCAGTGCCCCAGGGATGATGAACACTGAAGCTTTCTTT.